One sample yielded the 29 T cell receptor beta chains listed below, sequenced in a study of OX40 agonist ivuxolimab in advanced cancers. The method was immunoSEQ multiplex PCR; TCRdb's version includes in-frame clones alone and lacks a portion of them. The sample records 55,000 to 75,000 clones, about 86% being singletons. Specimen: CD4+ or CD8+ T cells sorted from blood, collected in a trial of the OX40 agonist ivuxolimab. The source is an adult with an advanced solid tumor such as melanoma, head and neck, liver or kidney cancer.

The table lists this clone with a few counts. The rearrangement links TRBV19 to TRBJ1-1; 7 bases map to TRBD1. The CDR3 loop spans 15 amino acids. Per the germline V gene, CDR1 is LNHDA and CDR2 is SQIVND (reference sequence). V lost 4 bases, J lost 5 bases, and 10 bases stayed unmatched. The CDR3 coding sequence is TGTGCCAGTAGTACCCGACAGGGCCCGGGGACTGAAGCTTTCTTT. Translation: CASSTRQGPGTEAFF.

The chain combines TRBV18 with TRBJ2-1; TRBD2 matches 11 bases. This CDR3 is 14 amino acids long. V was clipped by 5 bases and J by 8 bases; unmatched bases: 5. Germline CDR1 KGHSH, CDR2 LQKENI. This CDR3 reads CASSYSGRAHEQFF. Here the CDR3 DNA reads TGTGCCAGCTCATATAGCGGGAGGGCCCATGAGCAGTTCTTC.

This clone was seen a single time. The chain employs TRBV27 and TRBJ1-5; perhaps TRBD1 as D (6 bases). CDR3 length: 16 residues. Germline lookup yields CDR1 MNHEY and CDR2 SMNVEV (reference sequence). The V end was cut by 9 bases, the J end by 3 bases, with 21 bases between. The CDR3 nucleotides read TGTGCCAGTATGCGACATGGGGACACCTTCAATCAGCCCCAGCATTTT. Its protein is CASMRHGDTFNQPQHF.

CDR3 nucleotide sequence: TGTGCCAGCAGTCTTGGGGGTGGCTACACCTTC. Translation gives CASSLGGGYTF. This chain connects TRBV28 to TRBJ1-2; D is perhaps TRBD1 (5 bases). The CDR3 is 11 residues long. Deletions cut 5 bases from V and 7 bases from J, with 8 bases between. Per germline, CDR1 MDHEN and CDR2 SYDVKM.

The chain combines TRBV9 with TRBJ2-5; perhaps TRBD2 as D (6 bases). The CDR3 is made up of 13 amino acids. The ends were cut back, 2 bases at V and 5 bases at J, with 10 bases in the middle. From germline, CDR1 is SGDLS and CDR2 YYNGEE. CDR3 nucleotides: TGTGCCAGCAGCGTGGGGGGTCGGGAGACCCAGTACTTC. Its protein product is CASSVGGRETQYF.

This clone appeared a single time. This sequence joins TRBV4-3 and TRBJ1-2; the match to TRBD1 covers 8 bases. The V segment lost 0 bases and the J segment 5 bases; nucleotides outside the gene matches: 14. The length of the CDR3 is 18 residues. Germline CDR1 LGHNA, CDR2 YSLEER. CDR3 DNA: TGCGCCAGCAGCCAAGACGCCCGGGGACAGGCGAACTATTATGGCTACACCTTC. It translates to CASSQDARGQANYYGYTF.

The gene calls are TRBV5-1 and TRBJ2-1, with TRBD2 matching over 14 bases. The CDR3 is 17 residues long. The V and J ends lost 2 bases and 0 bases, in that order; junction bases with no gene match: 1. Germline values: CDR1 SGHRS, CDR2 YFSETQ. The CDR3 spells CASSFGTSGSSYNEQFF. The CDR3 nucleotides are TGCGCCAGCAGCTTCGGGACTAGCGGGAGCTCCTACAATGAGCAGTTCTTC.

The chain combines TRBV29-1 with TRBJ2-7; possible D gene TRBD2, 6 bases. The CDR3 runs 13 residues. The V end lost 4 bases, the J end lost 7 bases, and 17 bases lay between the germline ends. From germline, CDR1 is SQVTM and CDR2 ANQGSEA. This CDR3 is CSVVSRAAGEQYF. The CDR3 DNA sequence: TGCAGCGTTGTCTCCCGGGCCGCGGGGGAGCAGTACTTC.

J is TRBJ2-2 and V is TRBV7-2, with 7 bases identical to TRBD2. The CDR3 runs 17 residues. CDR1 is SGHTA, CDR2 FQGNSA, per germline. Trimming removed 5 bases from V and 1 base from J; junction bases left unmatched: 10. CDR3: CASSLLAGVGNTGELFF. Here the CDR3 DNA reads TGTGCCAGCAGCCTATTGGCGGGAGTCGGGAACACCGGGGAGCTGTTTTTT.

This chain connects TRBV5-1 to TRBJ1-4, with D possibly matching TRBD1 (6 bases). Trimming took 8 bases from V and 3 from J, leaving 11 bases between them. Germline CDR1 is SGHRS and CDR2 is YFSETQ. This CDR3 spans 13 amino acids. The CDR3 loop reads CASKQGPNEKLFF. Written as DNA, the CDR3 is TGCGCCAGTAAACAGGGACCTAATGAAAAACTGTTTTTT.

This clone was seen more than once but under ten times. V is TRBV14 and J is TRBJ1-5, with a weak D call TRBD1 (6 bases). V was pared by 1 base and J by 7 bases, with 8 bases between. The CDR3 extends over 13 amino acids. Germline CDR1 is SGHDN and CDR2 is FVKESK. CDR3 loop: CASSQGGHQPQHF. DNA for the CDR3: TGTGCCAGCAGCCAAGGGGGGCACCAGCCCCAGCATTTT.

The chain recombines TRBV5-8 with TRBJ2-4; no reliable D call. V lost 2 bases to trimming and J lost 0 bases, with 6 bases between them. This CDR3 is built from 14 residues. CDR1 and CDR2 (germline): SGHTS, YDEGEE. In DNA, the CDR3 is TGTGCCAGCAGCTTCAGCGTAGCCAAAAACATTCAGTACTTC. This encodes CASSFSVAKNIQYF. Supplemented by reference TRBV5-8 and TRBJ2-4, the full variable domain reads EAGVTQSPTHLIKTRGQQATLRCSPISGHTSVYWYQQALGLGLQFLLWYDEGEERNRGNFPPRFSGRQFPNYSSELNVNALELEDSALYLCASSFSVAKNIQYFGAGTRLSVL.

There are a few counts of this clone. The chain links TRBV28 to TRBJ1-4; 7 nucleotides match TRBD1. The germline CDR1 and CDR2 sequences are MDHEN and SYDVKM. Germline trimming cut 1 base from V and 3 bases from J; bases unmatched to any gene: 2. The CDR3 sequence is 15 residues long. The CDR3 DNA reads TGTGCCAGCAGTTTATACAGGGGTTCTAATGAAAAACTGTTTTTT. Translating gives CASSLYRGSNEKLFF.

The V gene is TRBV7-8, the J gene TRBJ1-5; D not resolved. The germline gives CDR1 SGHVS, CDR2 FQNEAQ. Trimming shortened V by 3 bases and J by 4 bases, and 10 bases separated the two germline ends. This CDR3 contains 14 residues. The chain's CDR3 is CASSFTGINQPQHF. CDR3 DNA sequence: TGTGCCAGCAGCTTCACTGGGATTAATCAGCCCCAGCATTTT.

The V call is TRBV19, the J call TRBJ2-5; D may correspond to TRBD1 or TRBD2 (7 bases each). Germline CDR1 LNHDA, CDR2 SQIVND (reference sequence). The CDR3 is 14 amino acids. V lost 4 bases and J 2 bases, leaving 11 bases between the germline ends. CDR3 bases: TGTGCCAGTAGTAGGGAGGGACAGCAAGAGACCCAGTACTTC. Amino acid sequence: CASSREGQQETQYF.

In this sample, this clone turned up once. The rearrangement uses TRBV28 and TRBJ1-2, with 7 bases identical to TRBD1. The length of the CDR3 is 17 residues. With 5 bases clipped from V and 3 bases from J, the junction kept 15 bases outside the gene matches. Germline V gene sequence: CDR1 MDHEN, CDR2 SYDVKM. The CDR3 DNA is TGTGCCAGCAGTGGACCAACCTCACAGGGGAGGCACTATGGCTACACCTTC. This gives the protein CASSGPTSQGRHYGYTF.

The V and J genes are TRBV18 and TRBJ2-7; TRBD2 matches at 13 bases. V gave up 4 bases and J gave up 1 base; unmatched junction bases: 4. The CDR3 totals 16 residues. Germline CDR1 is KGHSH and CDR2 is LQKENI. In DNA, the CDR3 is TGTGCCAGCTCACGGACTAGCGGGAGCTTATCCTACGAGCAGTACTTC. Its protein is CASSRTSGSLSYEQYF.

V usage is TRBV5-8 and J usage is TRBJ2-3; D is uncertain. V lost 0 bases and J lost 2, with 7 bases in between. CDR3 size: 14 residues. The V gene's germline CDR1 is SGHTS and CDR2 YDEGEE. The CDR3 bases are TGTGCCAGCAGCTTGGCGACGTTCACAGATACGCAGTATTTT. Its protein is CASSLATFTDTQYF.

The gene calls are TRBV6-1 and TRBJ1-2, with D uncertain. The V and J ends lost 8 bases and 4 bases respectively, with 14 bases between them. The CDR3 has 13 amino acids. Germline V lookup: CDR1 MNHNS, CDR2 SASEGT. The CDR3 sequence: CASGGRPSYGYTF. DNA of the CDR3: TGTGCCAGCGGCGGACGCCCCAGCTATGGCTACACCTTC.

The chain is built from TRBV28 and TRBJ2-7; tentative D call: TRBD2 (6 bases). V lost 7 bases and J lost 7, with 20 bases in between. The CDR3 is 14 residues long. Germline assignment: CDR1 MDHEN and CDR2 SYDVKM. CDR3 sequence: CASKYHRGTGEQYF. In DNA form, the CDR3 reads TGTGCCAGCAAATATCACCGGGGGACGGGGGAGCAGTACTTC.

This clone occurred a few times. V gene TRBV19 combines with J gene TRBJ1-5; no clear D gene. The CDR3 has 12 residues. Germline V gene lookup returns CDR1 LNHDA and CDR2 SQIVND (reference sequence). Trimming shortened V by 8 bases and J by 2 bases, and 7 bases separated the two germline ends. The CDR3 coding sequence is TGTGCCAGTCAAGGTGGCAATCAGCCCCAGCATTTT. The encoded protein is CASQGGNQPQHF.

The CDR3 region has the DNA TGCGCCAGCAGCTTGGGGCCGGACACTGAAGCTTTCTTT. This gives the protein CASSLGPDTEAFF. V usage is TRBV5-1 and J usage is TRBJ1-1; D is ambiguous. The length of the CDR3 is 13 residues. CDR1 is SGHRS, CDR2 YFSETQ, per germline. V lost 0 bases and J 3 bases, leaving 6 bases between the germline ends.

This chain uses TRBV4-1 with TRBJ2-5; 8 bases line up with TRBD2. V shed 3 bases and J 4 bases; nucleotides not matched to a gene: 7. Germline values: CDR1 MGHRA, CDR2 YSYEKL. This CDR3 is built from 15 residues. The CDR3 sequence: CASSQTGRASETQYF. The CDR3 DNA is TGCGCCAGCAGCCAGACCGGGAGGGCCTCAGAGACCCAGTACTTC.

V usage is TRBV7-9 and J usage is TRBJ2-2; no clear D gene. The CDR3 runs to 14 residues. V was pared by 5 bases and J by 5 bases, with 12 bases between. Per the germline V gene, CDR1 is SEHNR and CDR2 is FQNEAQ (reference sequence). CDR3 DNA sequence: TGTGCCAGCAGCCTTACTGCCGGGACCGGGGAGCTGTTTTTT. Its translation is CASSLTAGTGELFF.

This clone was seen a handful of times. The chain has TRBV19 and TRBJ2-1; 13 positions match TRBD2. The CDR3 covers 17 residues. Germline loops: CDR1 LNHDA, CDR2 SQIVND (reference sequence). V lost 3 bases, J lost 10 bases, and 12 bases stayed unmatched. The CDR3 reads CASSIDAGLAGVGEQFF. For the CDR3, the DNA is TGTGCCAGTAGTATCGACGCCGGACTAGCGGGAGTGGGGGAGCAGTTCTTC.

The chain employs TRBV27 and TRBJ1-2; D not certain. CDR1 is MNHEY, CDR2 SMNVEV, per germline (reference sequence). This CDR3 region has 13 residues. Trimming took 5 bases from V and 8 from J, leaving 15 bases between them. CDR3 region: CASSNPRSGGYTF. The CDR3 DNA sequence: TGTGCCAGCAGTAACCCACGGAGTGGGGGCTACACCTTC.

The CDR3 protein is CASSSSGQVGELFF. CDR3 coding DNA: TGTGCCAGCAGCTCGTCCGGACAGGTCGGGGAGCTGTTTTTT. The chain carries TRBV5-6 and TRBJ2-2, with 7 bases that match TRBD1. The CDR3 is 14 amino acids. Germline V gene sequence: CDR1 SGHDT, CDR2 YYEEEE. V dropped 3 bases and J dropped 7; count of bases not matched to a gene: 6.

This rearrangement joins TRBV20-1 to TRBJ1-2, with a tentative D call TRBD1 (5 bases). The CDR3 sequence is 11 residues long. V was cut by 5 bases and J by 6 bases, with 10 bases left in between. Germline values: CDR1 DFQATT, CDR2 SNEGSKA (reference sequence). The CDR3, as DNA: TGCAGTGCTGGGGGAGGAAATGGCTACACCTTC. Its protein product is CSAGGGNGYTF.

The gene calls are TRBV19 and TRBJ1-5; D is unresolved. Trimming left V 5 bases short and J 2 bases short, with 16 bases between. The CDR3 is made up of 16 amino acids. Germline CDR1 and CDR2: LNHDA and SQIVND (reference sequence). The CDR3 protein is CASSSPGEGRNQPQHF. In DNA form, the CDR3 reads TGTGCCAGTAGTTCCCCCGGGGAAGGACGCAATCAGCCCCAGCATTTT. Looking up the rest from reference TRBV19 and TRBJ1-5 gives the full variable domain: DGGITQSPKYLFRKEGQNVTLSCEQNLNHDAMYWYRQDPGQGLRLIYYSQIVNDFQKGDIAEGYSVSREKKESFPLTVTSAQKNPTAFYLCASSSPGEGRNQPQHFGDGTRLSIL.